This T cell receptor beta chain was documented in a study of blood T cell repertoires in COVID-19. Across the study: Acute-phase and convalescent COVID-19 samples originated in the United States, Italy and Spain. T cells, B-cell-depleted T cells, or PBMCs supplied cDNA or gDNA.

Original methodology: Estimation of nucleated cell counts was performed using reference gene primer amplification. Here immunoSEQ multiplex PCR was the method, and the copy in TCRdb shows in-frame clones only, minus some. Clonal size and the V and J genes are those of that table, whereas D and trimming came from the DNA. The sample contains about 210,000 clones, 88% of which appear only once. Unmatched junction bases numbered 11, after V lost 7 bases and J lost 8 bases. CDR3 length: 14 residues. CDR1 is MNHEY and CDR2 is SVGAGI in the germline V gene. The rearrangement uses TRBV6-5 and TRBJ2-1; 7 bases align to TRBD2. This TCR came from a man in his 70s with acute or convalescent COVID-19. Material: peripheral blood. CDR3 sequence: CASTRDYVGDEQFF. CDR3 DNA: TGTGCCAGCACCAGGGACTACGTTGGGGATGAGCAGTTCTTC.